This is a list of T cell receptor beta chains from one sample in a study of Ad26.COV2.S vaccination and SARS-CoV-2 variants. Generated by immunoSEQ multiplex PCR, the TCRdb table keeps only in-frame clones and is missing some. The repertoire has about 350,000 clones, about 85% of them found once; the top ten carry 2.5% to 3.5%. The specimen was peripheral blood, collected in a trial of Ad26.COV2.S vaccine versus placebo. These receptor sequences come from a person aged 18-60 years who received the Ad26.COV2.S COVID-19 vaccine or a placebo. CDR3s include the opening cysteine and the closing phenylalanine or tryptophan. A D gene is named only where the DNA matches it firmly. Rows may omit the clone size; those that give it use once, few, many or a size class.

len: 19; j_gene: TRBJ2-7; d_gene: TRBD2; abundance: once; v_gene: TRBV3-1/TRBV3-2; CDR3nt: TGTGCCAGCACCGGGGTCCTCTCGGGACTAGCGGGGGATATCTACGAGCAGTACTTC; CDR3aa: CASTGVLSGLAGDIYEQYF
len: 21; j_gene: TRBJ2-1; d_gene: -; abundance: -; v_gene: TRBV30; CDR3nt: TGTGCCTGGAGTAGTGACGGTGGCAAGCCGGGGAACCTCCGGGCCTACAATGAGCAGTTCTTC; CDR3aa: CAWSSDGGKPGNLRAYNEQFF
len: 14; j_gene: TRBJ2-3; d_gene: TRBD2; abundance: -; v_gene: TRBV11-2; CDR3nt: TGTGCCAGCAGCTTGACTAGCGGGGAAGATACGCAGTATTTT; CDR3aa: CASSLTSGEDTQYF
len: 13; j_gene: TRBJ2-3; d_gene: -; abundance: -; v_gene: TRBV9; CDR3nt: TGTGCCAGCAGCGTTGCATACACAGATACGCAGTATTTT; CDR3aa: CASSVAYTDTQYF
len: 16; j_gene: TRBJ2-6; d_gene: -; abundance: once; v_gene: TRBV30; CDR3nt: TGTGCCTGGAGTCGGGAGCTAGGGTCTGGGGCCAACGTCCTGACTTTC; CDR3aa: CAWSRELGSGANVLTF
len: 15; j_gene: TRBJ2-3; d_gene: -; abundance: -; v_gene: TRBV11-2; CDR3nt: TGTGCCAGCAGCCCGGCCGCGCCTCGCCCGTATACGCAGTATTTT; CDR3aa: CASSPAAPRPYTQYF
len: 15; j_gene: TRBJ1-3; d_gene: -; abundance: -; v_gene: TRBV4-1; CDR3nt: TGCGCCAGCAGCCAAGATGCAGGGTCTGGAAACACCATATATTTT; CDR3aa: CASSQDAGSGNTIYF
len: 13; j_gene: TRBJ2-2; d_gene: -; abundance: -; v_gene: TRBV10-1; CDR3nt: TGCGCCAGCAGTGAGGAGTACACCGGGGAGCTGTTTTTT; CDR3aa: CASSEEYTGELFF
len: 12; j_gene: TRBJ2-7; d_gene: -; abundance: -; v_gene: TRBV5-1; CDR3nt: TGCGCCAGCGGCCTTAGGGGCTACGAGCAGTACTTC; CDR3aa: CASGLRGYEQYF
len: 15; j_gene: TRBJ2-3; d_gene: -; abundance: few; v_gene: TRBV15; CDR3nt: TGTGCCACCAGCAGAGACCCGGCCGCCATGGTTACGCAGTATTTT; CDR3aa: CATSRDPAAMVTQYF
len: 14; j_gene: TRBJ2-7; d_gene: TRBD1; abundance: -; v_gene: TRBV5-4; CDR3nt: TGTGCCAGCAGCATAGGGACAGGGGACCGTGCGCAGTACTTC; CDR3aa: CASSIGTGDRAQYF
len: 17; j_gene: TRBJ2-1; d_gene: TRBD2; abundance: few; v_gene: TRBV4-1; CDR3nt: TGCGCCAGCAGCCAGGTCCCGCCGGGAGGACTTTACAATGAGCAGTTCTTC; CDR3aa: CASSQVPPGGLYNEQFF
len: 13; j_gene: TRBJ2-5; d_gene: -; abundance: -; v_gene: TRBV24-1; CDR3nt: TGTGCCACGACGAAGGGGAACCAAGAGACCCAGTACTTC; CDR3aa: CATTKGNQETQYF
len: 13; j_gene: TRBJ2-7; d_gene: TRBD1; abundance: -; v_gene: TRBV12-3/TRBV12-4; CDR3nt: TGTGCCAGCAGTTTTAATCCAGGGGGCGCGCAGTACTTC; CDR3aa: CASSFNPGGAQYF
len: 16; j_gene: TRBJ1-1; d_gene: TRBD1; abundance: -; v_gene: TRBV2; CDR3nt: TGTGCCAGCCTAGACAGGGGTGCGGGTATGAACACTGAAGCTTTCTTT; CDR3aa: CASLDRGAGMNTEAFF
len: 15; j_gene: TRBJ2-1; d_gene: -; abundance: -; v_gene: TRBV2; CDR3nt: TGTGCCAGCAAAGGGGGACAATTCTCCTACAATGAGCAGTTCTTC; CDR3aa: CASKGGQFSYNEQFF
len: 14; j_gene: TRBJ2-3; d_gene: TRBD1; abundance: -; v_gene: TRBV19; CDR3nt: TGTGCCAGCAGCCAGGGGGCTCGGGCAGATACGCAGTATTTT; CDR3aa: CASSQGARADTQYF
len: 16; j_gene: TRBJ2-7; d_gene: TRBD1; abundance: -; v_gene: TRBV5-1; CDR3nt: TGCGCCAGCAGCTTCCTCTCGACAGGGAGCTCCTACGAGCAGTACTTC; CDR3aa: CASSFLSTGSSYEQYF
len: 17; j_gene: TRBJ2-3; d_gene: TRBD2; abundance: -; v_gene: TRBV7-8; CDR3nt: TGTGCCAGCAGCTTAGGGATTGCAGCGGGACCCACAGATACGCAGTATTTT; CDR3aa: CASSLGIAAGPTDTQYF
len: 16; j_gene: TRBJ2-7; d_gene: TRBD1; abundance: -; v_gene: TRBV3-1/TRBV3-2; CDR3nt: TGTGCCAGCAGCCAAGTCGGACAGGGAGGAGTGTCAGAGCAGTACTTC; CDR3aa: CASSQVGQGGVSEQYF
len: 13; j_gene: TRBJ1-2; d_gene: -; abundance: -; v_gene: TRBV5-6; CDR3nt: TGTGCCAGCAGCTCCGACCCCTCTAGCGGCTACACCTTC; CDR3aa: CASSSDPSSGYTF
len: 15; j_gene: TRBJ2-4; d_gene: -; abundance: -; v_gene: TRBV18; CDR3nt: TGTGCCAGCTCACCAACACAGGGTTGGGAAAACATTCAGTACTTC; CDR3aa: CASSPTQGWENIQYF
len: 14; j_gene: TRBJ1-6; d_gene: -; abundance: -; v_gene: TRBV28; CDR3nt: TGTGCCAGCAGCTCAAACTCCTATAATTCACCCCTCCACTTT; CDR3aa: CASSSNSYNSPLHF
len: 14; j_gene: TRBJ2-7; d_gene: -; abundance: -; v_gene: TRBV9; CDR3nt: TGTGCCAGCAGCGTAGCTCCAGGGGACTACGAGCAGTACTTC; CDR3aa: CASSVAPGDYEQYF
len: 16; j_gene: TRBJ1-1; d_gene: -; abundance: -; v_gene: TRBV5-5; CDR3nt: TGTGCCAGCAGCTCTCCTGCCCGGGATGGGAACACTGAAGCTTTCTTT; CDR3aa: CASSSPARDGNTEAFF
len: 15; j_gene: TRBJ1-5; d_gene: -; abundance: -; v_gene: TRBV9; CDR3nt: TGTGCCAGCAGCGTAGGAGCCACAGGGAATCAGCCCCAGCATTTT; CDR3aa: CASSVGATGNQPQHF
len: 16; j_gene: TRBJ2-5; d_gene: TRBD2; abundance: -; v_gene: TRBV28; CDR3nt: TGTGCCAGCAGTCCCCCCCGGGGAGGGTACCAAGAGACCCAGTACTTC; CDR3aa: CASSPPRGGYQETQYF
len: 14; j_gene: TRBJ1-2; d_gene: -; abundance: -; v_gene: TRBV15; CDR3nt: TGTGCCACCAGCCTAGGCCCGGGCAGCTCTGGCTACACCTTC; CDR3aa: CATSLGPGSSGYTF
len: 19; j_gene: TRBJ2-7; d_gene: -; abundance: -; v_gene: TRBV1; CDR3nt: TGCACCAGCAGCCAACCGGGGAGGGAGTTGGTGGGAGGCCCCAACGAGCAGTACTTC; CDR3aa: CTSSQPGRELVGGPNEQYF
len: 16; j_gene: TRBJ1-1; d_gene: TRBD1; abundance: -; v_gene: TRBV5-1; CDR3nt: TGCGCCAGCAGCTTGCTGGGGACAGGGTTGAACACTGAAGCTTTCTTT; CDR3aa: CASSLLGTGLNTEAFF
len: 16; j_gene: TRBJ2-1; d_gene: -; abundance: -; v_gene: TRBV6-2/TRBV6-3; CDR3nt: TGTGCCAGCAGTTACCCGTCTGTGAGGCGTAGAAATGAGCAGTTCTTC; CDR3aa: CASSYPSVRRRNEQFF
len: 15; j_gene: TRBJ1-5; d_gene: -; abundance: -; v_gene: TRBV29-1; CDR3nt: TGCAGCGTTGGTGGGGGGCACAATAGCAATCAGCCCCAGCATTTT; CDR3aa: CSVGGGHNSNQPQHF
len: 14; j_gene: TRBJ2-7; d_gene: -; abundance: once; v_gene: TRBV6-5; CDR3nt: TGTGCCAGCAGTTACTCGGAACAGGGCGGGGAGCAGTACTTC; CDR3aa: CASSYSEQGGEQYF
len: 15; j_gene: TRBJ1-5; d_gene: -; abundance: -; v_gene: TRBV19; CDR3nt: TGTGCCAGTAGTATAGAGGGCGGCCTCAATCAGCCCCAGCATTTT; CDR3aa: CASSIEGGLNQPQHF
len: 17; j_gene: TRBJ2-2; d_gene: TRBD2; abundance: -; v_gene: TRBV10-1; CDR3nt: TGCGCCAGCAGACCCGGACTAGCGGGGGCCTACACCGGGGAGCTGTTTTTT; CDR3aa: CASRPGLAGAYTGELFF
len: 13; j_gene: TRBJ2-7; d_gene: -; abundance: -; v_gene: TRBV19; CDR3nt: TGTGCCAGTAGTCCGGGGCCGACCTACGAGCAGTACTTC; CDR3aa: CASSPGPTYEQYF
len: 19; j_gene: TRBJ1-2; d_gene: -; abundance: -; v_gene: TRBV21-1; CDR3nt: TGTGCCAGCAGCATCCGACAAACTGCCCAGGGTTTTCGTGGCTATGGCTACACCTTC; CDR3aa: CASSIRQTAQGFRGYGYTF
len: 15; j_gene: TRBJ2-1; d_gene: TRBD2; abundance: few; v_gene: TRBV30; CDR3nt: TGTGCCTGGAGTGTACTCGGGACTAGTAATAGTGAGCAGTTCTTC; CDR3aa: CAWSVLGTSNSEQFF
len: 15; j_gene: TRBJ1-2; d_gene: TRBD1; abundance: -; v_gene: TRBV5-1; CDR3nt: TGCGCCAGTACGACAGGGGGCCAGGTTAACTATGGCTACACCTTC; CDR3aa: CASTTGGQVNYGYTF
len: 14; j_gene: TRBJ2-3; d_gene: -; abundance: -; v_gene: TRBV6-6; CDR3nt: TGTGCCAGCAGCCAGCAGGGGAGGTCGGATACGCAGTATTTT; CDR3aa: CASSQQGRSDTQYF
len: 15; j_gene: TRBJ1-3; d_gene: -; abundance: -; v_gene: TRBV30; CDR3nt: TGTGCCTGGAGTATTTCAGGGCGGCGTGGAAACACCATATATTTT; CDR3aa: CAWSISGRRGNTIYF
len: 15; j_gene: TRBJ2-7; d_gene: TRBD2; abundance: -; v_gene: TRBV7-2; CDR3nt: TGTGCCAGCAGCAATAGCGGGAGTCCCCCCTACGAGCAGTACTTC; CDR3aa: CASSNSGSPPYEQYF
len: 14; j_gene: TRBJ1-2; d_gene: TRBD1; abundance: -; v_gene: TRBV5-1; CDR3nt: TGCGCCAGCAGCCCGCGGACAGGGAACTATGGCTACACCTTC; CDR3aa: CASSPRTGNYGYTF
len: 12; j_gene: TRBJ2-1; d_gene: -; abundance: few; v_gene: TRBV12-5; CDR3nt: TGTGCTAGTGGTTTGATTTACAATGAGCAGTTCTTC; CDR3aa: CASGLIYNEQFF
len: 13; j_gene: TRBJ2-7; d_gene: -; abundance: once; v_gene: TRBV4-3; CDR3nt: TGCGCCAGCAGCCAAGTTAAGGGGTACGAGCAGTACTTC; CDR3aa: CASSQVKGYEQYF
len: 12; j_gene: TRBJ1-1; d_gene: -; abundance: -; v_gene: TRBV6-5; CDR3nt: TGTGCCAGCAGTTACTCAGGATACGGGGCTTTCTTT; CDR3aa: CASSYSGYGAFF
len: 16; j_gene: TRBJ2-7; d_gene: -; abundance: -; v_gene: TRBV4-1; CDR3nt: TGCGCCAGCAGCCAAGATGAGCGAACCACCTCCTACGAGCAGTACTTC; CDR3aa: CASSQDERTTSYEQYF
len: 16; j_gene: TRBJ1-5; d_gene: -; abundance: few; v_gene: TRBV6-4; CDR3nt: TGTGCCAGCAGTGATGGGCCAGCGTATAGCAATCAGCCCCAGCATTTT; CDR3aa: CASSDGPAYSNQPQHF
len: 16; j_gene: TRBJ2-3; d_gene: -; abundance: -; v_gene: TRBV5-1; CDR3nt: TGCGCCAGCAGCTTGGCTCTCGGGTCTTGGGGGGATACGCAGTATTTT; CDR3aa: CASSLALGSWGDTQYF
len: 13; j_gene: TRBJ2-7; d_gene: -; abundance: once; v_gene: TRBV18; CDR3nt: TGTGCCAGCTCCCCAACAGGGAACTACGAGCAGTACTTC; CDR3aa: CASSPTGNYEQYF
len: 15; j_gene: TRBJ1-5; d_gene: TRBD1; abundance: few; v_gene: TRBV2; CDR3nt: TGTGCCAGCAGTGATAGGGGGCTCAGCAATCAGCCCCAGCATTTT; CDR3aa: CASSDRGLSNQPQHF